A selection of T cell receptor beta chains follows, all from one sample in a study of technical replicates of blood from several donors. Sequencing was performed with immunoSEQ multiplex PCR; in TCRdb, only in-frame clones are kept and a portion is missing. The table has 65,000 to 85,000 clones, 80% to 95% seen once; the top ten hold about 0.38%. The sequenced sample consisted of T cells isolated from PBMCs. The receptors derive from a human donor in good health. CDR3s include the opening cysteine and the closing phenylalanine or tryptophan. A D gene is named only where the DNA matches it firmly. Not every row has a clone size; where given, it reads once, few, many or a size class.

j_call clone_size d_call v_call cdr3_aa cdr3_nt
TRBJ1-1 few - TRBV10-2 CASRRDTEAFF TGCGCCAGCAGGAGGGACACTGAAGCTTTCTTT
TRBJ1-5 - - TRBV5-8 CASSLEVRVGKEPQHF TGTGCCAGCAGCTTGGAAGTCAGGGTGGGAAAAGAGCCCCAGCATTTT
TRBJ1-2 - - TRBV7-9 CAGEGYGYTF TGTGCCGGAGAAGGCTATGGCTACACCTTC
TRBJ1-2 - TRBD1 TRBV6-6 CASSTDRAWVGYGYTF TGTGCCAGCAGTACGGACAGGGCATGGGTCGGCTATGGCTACACCTTC
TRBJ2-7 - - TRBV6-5 CASSPVVDYEQYF TGTGCCAGCAGCCCAGTCGTCGACTACGAGCAGTACTTC
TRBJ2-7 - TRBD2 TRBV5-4 CASSLGEGLEQYF TGTGCCAGCAGCTTAGGGGAGGGGCTCGAGCAGTACTTC
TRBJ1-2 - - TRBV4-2 CASSQGQGYNYGYTF TGTGCCAGCAGCCAAGGCCAGGGTTACAACTATGGCTACACCTTC
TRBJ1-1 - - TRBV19 CASSSHLEGSEAFF TGTGCCAGTAGTTCCCATCTGGAGGGCTCTGAAGCTTTCTTT
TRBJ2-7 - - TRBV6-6 CASRLGTYEQYF TGTGCCAGCAGGCTAGGTACTTACGAGCAGTACTTC
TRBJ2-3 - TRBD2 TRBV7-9 CASSGPGLAADTQYF TGTGCCAGCAGCGGACCGGGACTAGCTGCAGATACGCAGTATTTT
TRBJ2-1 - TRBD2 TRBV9 CASSLSGTSANEQFF TGTGCCAGCAGCCTCTCCGGGACTAGCGCCAATGAGCAGTTCTTC
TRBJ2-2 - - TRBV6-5 CASSITSIGELFF TGTGCCAGCAGTATCACTAGCATCGGGGAGCTGTTTTTT
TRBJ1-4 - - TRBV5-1 CASRSEQSLATNEKLFF TGCGCCAGCAGGTCAGAACAGAGTTTAGCAACTAATGAAAAACTGTTTTTT
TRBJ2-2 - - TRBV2 CASINSGELFF TGTGCCAGCATTAATTCCGGGGAGCTGTTTTTT
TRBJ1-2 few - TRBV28 CASSFPGEFYGYTF TGTGCCAGCAGTTTTCCTGGGGAGTTCTATGGCTACACCTTC
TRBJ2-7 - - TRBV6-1 CASSEADSSYEQYF TGTGCCAGCAGTGAAGCGGACAGCTCCTACGAGCAGTACTTC
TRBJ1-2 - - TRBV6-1 CASSLQGLYGYTF TGTGCCAGCAGTTTACAGGGCCTCTATGGCTACACCTTC
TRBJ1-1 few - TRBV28 CASILPQGNTEAFF TGTGCCAGCATTCTCCCACAGGGGAACACTGAAGCTTTCTTT
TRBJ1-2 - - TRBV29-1 CSVNRETYTF TGCAGCGTTAACAGGGAGACCTACACCTTC
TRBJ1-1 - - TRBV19 CASNFMNTEAFF TGTGCCAGTAATTTTATGAACACTGAAGCTTTCTTT
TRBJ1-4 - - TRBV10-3 CAISQGGMTTNEKLFF TGTGCCATCAGTCAGGGCGGGATGACAACTAATGAAAAACTGTTTTTT
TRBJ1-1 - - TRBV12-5 CASGLGDTSEAFF TGTGCTAGTGGTTTAGGGGATACGTCTGAAGCTTTCTTT
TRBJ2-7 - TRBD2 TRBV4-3 CASSQLAGGYEQYF TGCGCCAGCAGCCAACTAGCGGGAGGCTACGAGCAGTACTTC
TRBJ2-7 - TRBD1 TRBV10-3 CASNRGVIYEQYF TGTGCCTCAAACAGGGGGGTTATCTACGAGCAGTACTTC
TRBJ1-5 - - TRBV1 CTSSQDREFSNQPQHF TGCACCAGCAGCCAGGACAGGGAGTTCAGCAATCAGCCCCAGCATTTT
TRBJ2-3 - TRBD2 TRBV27 CASSAFPLAGGGTDTQYF TGTGCCAGCAGTGCCTTCCCACTAGCGGGAGGGGGGACAGATACGCAGTATTTT
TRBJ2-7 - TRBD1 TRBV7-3 CASSSQGAKEQYF TGTGCCAGCAGCTCACAGGGGGCGAAGGAGCAGTACTTC
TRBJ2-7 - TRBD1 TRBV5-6 CASSFRGTSSYEQYF TGTGCCAGCAGCTTCAGGGGGACGAGCTCCTACGAGCAGTACTTC
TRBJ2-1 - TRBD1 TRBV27 CASSFVRGPYNEQFF TGTGCCAGCTCCTTCGTCAGGGGGCCTTACAATGAGCAGTTCTTC
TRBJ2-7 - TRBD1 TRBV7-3 CASSLGTVPYEQYF TGTGCCAGCAGCCTCGGGACAGTTCCCTACGAGCAGTACTTC
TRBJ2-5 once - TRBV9 CASSRTITSGLETQYF TGTGCCAGCAGTCGTACCATAACCAGCGGATTGGAGACCCAGTACTTC
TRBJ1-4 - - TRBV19 CASKEWEKLFF TGTGCCAGTAAGGAGTGGGAAAAACTGTTTTTT
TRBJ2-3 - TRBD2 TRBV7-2 CASSWGLAGTDTQYF TGTGCCAGCAGCTGGGGACTAGCGGGAACAGATACGCAGTATTTT